These 24 T cell receptor beta chains were sequenced from one sample in a study of blood T cell repertoires in COVID-19. TCRdb's copy holds only in-frame clones and misses some; the assay was immunoSEQ multiplex PCR. The sample lists hundreds of thousands of clones, 85% to 90% seen once, with 0.8% to 0.9% in the top ten. The sequencing sample was made of peripheral blood. Source of these receptors: a man aged 18 to 30 with COVID-19, enrolled during active disease.

This chain connects TRBV4-1 to TRBJ2-2; tentative D call: TRBD2 (5 bases). CDR1 and CDR2 (germline): MGHRA, YSYEKL. V dropped 4 bases and J dropped 3 bases, with 12 bases sitting between them. The CDR3 has 15 amino acids. The CDR3 spells CASSLEGSYTGELFF. For the CDR3, the DNA is TGCGCCAGCAGCCTAGAGGGCTCCTACACCGGGGAGCTGTTTTTT.

The V and J genes are TRBV5-4 and TRBJ2-6, with D possibly matching TRBD2 (6 bases). With 4 bases removed from V and 1 base from J, the gap between germline ends came to 18 bases. Germline CDR1 reads SGHNT; CDR2 reads YYREEE (reference sequence). The CDR3 extends over 18 amino acids. CDR3: CASSRGLGGLSGANVLTF. In DNA, the CDR3 is TGTGCCAGCAGCCGGGGGTTGGGAGGCTTATCTGGGGCCAACGTCCTGACTTTC.

The V gene is TRBV11-3, the J gene TRBJ2-2; the match to TRBD1 covers 7 bases. Germline CDR1 is SGHNT and CDR2 is YENEEA. The CDR3 extends over 17 amino acids. V lost 0 bases and J lost 8; bases outside the gene matches: 12. CDR3 DNA sequence: TGTGCCAGCAGCTTAGATCGCCCGGACAGGTCTATGGGGGAGCTGTTTTTT. Protein sequence: CASSLDRPDRSMGELFF.

J is TRBJ2-7 and V is TRBV29-1; tentatively, D is TRBD1 (5 bases). Germline CDR1 reads SQVTM; CDR2 reads ANQGSEA. Trimming took 4 bases from V and 3 from J, leaving 10 bases between them. The CDR3 extends over 12 amino acids. CDR3 region: CSVGFRGYEQYF. DNA of the CDR3: TGCAGCGTTGGGTTTAGGGGCTACGAGCAGTACTTC.

The genes are TRBV28 and TRBJ2-7; perhaps TRBD2 as D (7 bases). V lost 3 bases to trimming and J lost 4 bases, with 13 bases between them. The CDR3 contains 14 residues. Per the germline V gene, CDR1 is MDHEN and CDR2 is SYDVKM. Written as DNA, the CDR3 is TGTGCCAGCAGTTTTTTGGGGGGGCGATACGAGCAGTACTTC. Its protein product is CASSFLGGRYEQYF.

This clone was seen only once. The rearrangement links TRBV25-1 to TRBJ2-2; 9 bases are a match to TRBD1. This CDR3 comprises 15 residues. The V gene end was trimmed by 6 bases and the J gene end by 4 bases; junction bases not matched to a gene: 6. Germline V gives CDR1 MGHDK, CDR2 SYGVNS. CDR3 in amino acids: CASRAGTGPTGELFF. CDR3 nucleotides: TGTGCCAGCAGAGCCGGGACAGGGCCCACCGGGGAGCTGTTTTTT.

This rearrangement joins TRBV7-8 to TRBJ2-5; 8 bases are shared with TRBD1. The CDR3 runs 14 residues. Germline V gene lookup returns CDR1 SGHVS and CDR2 FQNEAQ. After removal of 5 bases from V and 4 bases from J, the junction contained 6 bases not matched to a gene. The CDR3 sequence is CASSRRQGRETQYF. Written as DNA, the CDR3 is TGTGCCAGCAGCCGGCGACAGGGGAGAGAGACCCAGTACTTC.

This clone came up a few times. The chain couples TRBV27 to TRBJ1-4; D not certain. CDR1 and CDR2 (germline): MNHEY, SMNVEV (reference sequence). This CDR3 contains 13 residues. Trimming took off 10 bases at V and 5 bases at J, with 14 bases between the two ends. The chain's CDR3 is CATRPSSNEKLFF. The DNA for the CDR3 is TGTGCCACGCGCCCGTCGAGCAATGAAAAACTGTTTTTT.

This clone is a singleton in its sample. The chain couples TRBV6-2 or TRBV6-3 to TRBJ2-1; 15 nucleotides align to TRBD2. This CDR3 is 15 amino acids long. Losses at the gene ends were 5 bases for V and 7 bases for J; bases not matched to a gene: 3. Germline values: CDR1 MNHEY, CDR2 SVGEGT. CDR3 loop: CASSRGTSGGNEQFF. The CDR3 nucleotides read TGTGCCAGCAGTCGTGGGACTAGCGGGGGGAATGAGCAGTTCTTC.

The J gene is TRBJ2-3, the V gene TRBV19, with a possible D match to TRBD1 (5 bases). The CDR3 sequence is 15 residues long. V lost 7 bases, J lost 0 bases, and 14 bases lay in between. Germline CDR1 is LNHDA and CDR2 is SQIVND (reference sequence). The CDR3 DNA follows: TGTGCCAGTACAAACTCCGACAGCAGCACAGATACGCAGTATTTT. Its translation is CASTNSDSSTDTQYF.

The rearrangement links TRBV5-5 to TRBJ2-5; TRBD2 is a possible D gene (6 bases). Germline V gene data show CDR1 as SGHKS and CDR2 as YYEKEE (reference sequence). V lost 1 base and J 4 bases, leaving 14 bases between the germline ends. This CDR3 has 15 amino acids. The CDR3 loop is CASSLSGAEGETQYF. For the CDR3, the DNA is TGTGCCAGCAGCTTGAGTGGGGCGGAGGGAGAGACCCAGTACTTC.

The genes are TRBV27 and TRBJ2-7; D is undetermined. The germline gives CDR1 MNHEY, CDR2 SMNVEV (reference sequence). The CDR3 sequence is 14 residues long. Trimming removed 6 bases at V and 0 bases at J, with 12 bases between. The CDR3 here is CASSLGQTSYEQYF. CDR3 DNA sequence: TGTGCCAGCAGCTTGGGCCAAACCTCCTACGAGCAGTACTTC.

This clone was seen just once. The gene calls are TRBV15 and TRBJ2-2, with 11 bases lining up with TRBD2. V lost 0 bases, J lost 6 bases, and 6 bases stayed unmatched. CDR3 length equals 17 residues. Per germline, CDR1 LNHNV and CDR2 YYDKDF (reference sequence). The CDR3 nucleotides are TGTGCCACCAGCAGAGAAGAAGGACTAGCGGGTTCCGGGGAGCTGTTTTTT. As protein: CATSREEGLAGSGELFF.

CDR3 bases: TGTGCCATCAGTGAGTCGGGACTAGCGGGAGGGGAGACCCAGTACTTC. Translation: CAISESGLAGGETQYF. This sequence joins TRBV10-3 and TRBJ2-5, with 16 bases that match TRBD2. V lost 0 bases, J lost 5 bases, and 0 bases stayed unmatched. CDR3 length equals 16 residues. Germline V gene sequence: CDR1 ENHRY, CDR2 SYGVKD.

This clone was found once. The chain links TRBV2 to TRBJ1-2; 7 bases map to TRBD1. The CDR3 covers 14 residues. After removal of 6 bases from V and 2 bases from J, the junction contained 6 bases not matched to a gene. Germline values: CDR1 SNHLY, CDR2 FYNNEI. For the CDR3, the DNA is TGTGCCAGCAGGATCACAGGGGCGAACTATGGCTACACCTTC. Amino acid sequence: CASRITGANYGYTF.

This chain connects TRBV6-5 to TRBJ2-3; 11 bases are a match to TRBD2. CDR1 and CDR2 from the germline V gene are MNHEY and SVGAGI. The CDR3 sequence is 15 residues long. The junction had 1 base not matched to a gene; V was cut back by 0 bases and J by 5 bases. In DNA, the CDR3 is TGTGCCAGCAGTTACTCCGGGACTAGCGGAGATACGCAGTATTTT. Protein: CASSYSGTSGDTQYF.

The V call is TRBV7-8, the J call TRBJ2-5; no clear D. This CDR3 has 15 amino acids. Germline V CDR1 and CDR2: SGHVS, FQNEAQ. V was shortened by 1 base and J by 0 bases, with 9 bases between the two germline ends. The chain's CDR3 is CASSLDRIHQETQYF. DNA for the CDR3: TGTGCCAGCAGCTTAGACAGAATCCACCAAGAGACCCAGTACTTC.

The CDR3 is CASSFGQYNEQFF. The CDR3, as DNA: TGCGCCAGCAGCTTCGGACAGTACAATGAGCAGTTCTTC. The rearrangement joins TRBV4-1 to TRBJ2-1; possibly TRBD1 for D (6 bases). The germline gives CDR1 MGHRA, CDR2 YSYEKL. The germline V and J ends were trimmed by 5 bases and 4 bases, with 9 bases remaining between them. This CDR3 has 13 residues.

The chain carries TRBV5-6 and TRBJ2-1; TRBD1 matches 11 bases. From germline, CDR1 is SGHDT and CDR2 YYEEEE. The CDR3 extends over 13 amino acids. The J segment lost 9 bases and the V segment lost 3 bases, leaving 2 bases of the junction unmatched. The CDR3 sequence: CASSYGTGGEQFF. The DNA of the CDR3 is TGTGCCAGCAGCTACGGGACAGGGGGTGAGCAGTTCTTC.

The rearrangement joins TRBV12-5 to TRBJ2-5; D is unresolved. The J call may be in error: the DNA end matches TRBJ2-7 better. Germline V gene sequence: CDR1 LGHNT, CDR2 FRNRAP. This CDR3 is 13 amino acids long. The CDR3 sequence: CASGSTPSSEQYF. The DNA of the CDR3 is TGTGCTAGTGGTTCGACCCCCTCTAGCGAGCAGTACTTC.

The V and J genes are TRBV18 and TRBJ2-3; 13 bases are a match to TRBD2. The CDR3 contains 17 residues. J was trimmed by 0 bases and V by 6 bases; bases with no gene match: 6. Per the germline V gene, CDR1 is KGHSH and CDR2 is LQKENI. In nucleotides, the CDR3 is TGTGCCAGCTCGGGACTAGCGGGACCGTCTAGCACAGATACGCAGTATTTT. Protein: CASSGLAGPSSTDTQYF.

The J gene is TRBJ2-1, the V gene TRBV14; 8 bases line up with TRBD2. Per germline, CDR1 SGHDN and CDR2 FVKESK. V dropped 4 bases and J dropped 5; count of bases not matched to a gene: 10. The CDR3 has 16 residues. This CDR3 reads CASSPRTSWGHNEQFF. The CDR3 DNA reads as TGTGCCAGCAGCCCTCGGACTAGCTGGGGGCACAATGAGCAGTTCTTC.

V gene TRBV6-5 combines with J gene TRBJ1-4, with a tentative D call TRBD1 (6 bases). Germline values: CDR1 MNHEY, CDR2 SVGAGI. V was trimmed by 6 bases and J by 3 bases, leaving 14 bases between them. CDR3 length equals 15 residues. The chain's CDR3 is CASRPDRTSNEKLFF. For the CDR3, the DNA is TGTGCCAGCAGACCCGACAGGACCTCTAATGAAAAACTGTTTTTT.

CDR3 nucleotide sequence: TGTGCCTGGAGTTATGGGACAGGGGCCTACGAGCAGTACTTC. Residues: CAWSYGTGAYEQYF. The rearrangement uses TRBV30 and TRBJ2-7; 10 nucleotides match TRBD1. The CDR3 runs to 14 residues. V lost 2 bases, J lost 2 bases, and 3 bases stayed unmatched. The germline CDR1 and CDR2 sequences are GTSNPN and SVGIG (reference sequence).